Listed below are T cell receptor beta chains from one sample, sequenced in a study of cytomegalovirus exposure and HLA in healthy donors. The assay was immunoSEQ multiplex PCR, and TCRdb's table has in-frame clones only and misses some. The sample has some 130,000 clones, approximately 80% seen once. The source material was PBMCs. The receptors shown here come from a man aged 35 to 55 in good health and CMV-seronegative. The CDR3 runs from the conserved cysteine through the conserved F or W. D genes are given only for firm matches. Rows may omit the clone size; those that give it use once, few, many or a size class.

D gene	CDR3 length	clone size	V gene	J gene	CDR3 DNA	CDR3 protein
TRBD1	15	-	TRBV7-2	TRBJ1-2	TGTGCCAGCAGCTCGGGACAGGGGGCGTATCTCGGCTACACCTTC	CASSSGQGAYLGYTF
-	14	few	TRBV6-1	TRBJ2-5	TGTGCCAGCAGTGATTTAAAGGGAGGCGAGACCCAGTACTTC	CASSDLKGGETQYF
TRBD1	15	few	TRBV27	TRBJ2-7	TGTGCCAGCAGCCCCCGGGGACAGGGCTCCTACGAGCAGTACTTC	CASSPRGQGSYEQYF
TRBD1	14	-	TRBV11-3	TRBJ2-7	TGTGCCAGCAGCTTGCAGGGACAGGGGGACGAGCAGTACTTC	CASSLQGQGDEQYF
-	14	-	TRBV6-4	TRBJ2-3	TGTGCCAGCAGTGACGGCGGGGTGGGTGATACGCAGTATTTT	CASSDGGVGDTQYF
-	16	-	TRBV5-1	TRBJ1-3	TGCGCCAGCAGCTTAACCACAGATTCCTCTGGAAACACCATATATTTT	CASSLTTDSSGNTIYF
TRBD2	15	-	TRBV5-1	TRBJ2-1	TGCGCCAGCAGCTTGGTATTAGCGGGGGCGAATGAGCAGTTCTTC	CASSLVLAGANEQFF
TRBD2	16	once	TRBV7-9	TRBJ2-5	TGTGCCAGCAGCTTCGAGGATAGCGGGGACCAAGAGACCCAGTACTTC	CASSFEDSGDQETQYF
TRBD1	15	-	TRBV5-6	TRBJ1-5	TGTGCCAGCAGCTGGACAGGGGGCGCCGATCAGCCCCAGCATTTT	CASSWTGGADQPQHF
TRBD2	16	few	TRBV5-3	TRBJ2-1	TGTGCCAGAAGCTTGGTCGGACTAGCGAAATACAATGAGCAGTTCTTC	CARSLVGLAKYNEQFF
-	16	-	TRBV28	TRBJ1-3	TGTGCCAGCAGTTTATCGGCAGGGATCGCTGGAAACACCATATATTTT	CASSLSAGIAGNTIYF